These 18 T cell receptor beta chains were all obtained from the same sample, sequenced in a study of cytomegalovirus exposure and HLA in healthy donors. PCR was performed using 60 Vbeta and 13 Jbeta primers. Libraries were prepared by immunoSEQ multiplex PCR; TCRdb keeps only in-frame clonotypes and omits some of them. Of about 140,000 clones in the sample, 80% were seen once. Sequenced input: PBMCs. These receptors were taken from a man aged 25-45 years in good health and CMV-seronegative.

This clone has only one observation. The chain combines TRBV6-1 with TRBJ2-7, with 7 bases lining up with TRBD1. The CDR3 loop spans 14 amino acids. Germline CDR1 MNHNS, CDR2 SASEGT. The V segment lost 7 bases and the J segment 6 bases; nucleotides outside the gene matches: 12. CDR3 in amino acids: CASKTGTDLPEQYF. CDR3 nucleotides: TGTGCCAGCAAAACCGGGACAGACCTGCCCGAGCAGTACTTC.

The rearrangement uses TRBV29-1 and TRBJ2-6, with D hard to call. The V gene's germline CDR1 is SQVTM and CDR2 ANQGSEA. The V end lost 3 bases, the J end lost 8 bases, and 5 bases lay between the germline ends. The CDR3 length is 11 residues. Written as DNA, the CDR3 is TGCAGCGTTGACAGGACCAACGTCCTGACTTTC. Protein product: CSVDRTNVLTF.

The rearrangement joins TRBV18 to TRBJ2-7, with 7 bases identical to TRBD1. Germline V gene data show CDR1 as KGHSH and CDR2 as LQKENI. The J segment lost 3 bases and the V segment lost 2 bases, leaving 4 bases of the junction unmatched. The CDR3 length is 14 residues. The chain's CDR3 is CASSPGTANYEQYF. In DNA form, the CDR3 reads TGTGCCAGCTCACCAGGGACAGCCAACTACGAGCAGTACTTC.

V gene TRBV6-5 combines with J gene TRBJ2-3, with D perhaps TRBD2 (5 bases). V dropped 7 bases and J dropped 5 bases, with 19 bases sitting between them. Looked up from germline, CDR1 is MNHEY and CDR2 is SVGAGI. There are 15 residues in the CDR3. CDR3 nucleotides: TGTGCCAGCACCCCTCTAGCCCCCTTATTAGATACGCAGTATTTT. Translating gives CASTPLAPLLDTQYF.

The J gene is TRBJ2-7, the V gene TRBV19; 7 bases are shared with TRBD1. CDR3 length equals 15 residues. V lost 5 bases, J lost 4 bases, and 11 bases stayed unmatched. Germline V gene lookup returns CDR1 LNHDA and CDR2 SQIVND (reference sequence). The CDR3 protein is CASSPRIGTEYEQYF. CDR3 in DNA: TGTGCCAGTAGTCCACGAATAGGGACAGAGTACGAGCAGTACTTC.

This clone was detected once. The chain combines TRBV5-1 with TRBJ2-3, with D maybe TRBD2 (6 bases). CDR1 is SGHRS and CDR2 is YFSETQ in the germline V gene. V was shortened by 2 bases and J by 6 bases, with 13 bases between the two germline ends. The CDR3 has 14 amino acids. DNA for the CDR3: TGCGCCAGCAGCTTTATCGGGAGCGGTGATACGCAGTATTTT. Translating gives CASSFIGSGDTQYF. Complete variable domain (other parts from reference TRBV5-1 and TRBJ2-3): KAGVTQTPRYLIKTRGQQVTLSCSPISGHRSVSWYQQTPGQGLQFLFEYFSETQRNKGNFPGRFSGRQFSNSRSEMNVSTLELGDSALYLCASSFIGSGDTQYFGPGTRLTVL.

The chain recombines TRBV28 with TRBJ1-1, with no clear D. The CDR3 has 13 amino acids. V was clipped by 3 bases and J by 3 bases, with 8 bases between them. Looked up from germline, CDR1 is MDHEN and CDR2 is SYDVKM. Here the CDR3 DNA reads TGTGCCAGCAGTTTTTTCGGTGACACTGAAGCTTTCTTT. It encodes CASSFFGDTEAFF.

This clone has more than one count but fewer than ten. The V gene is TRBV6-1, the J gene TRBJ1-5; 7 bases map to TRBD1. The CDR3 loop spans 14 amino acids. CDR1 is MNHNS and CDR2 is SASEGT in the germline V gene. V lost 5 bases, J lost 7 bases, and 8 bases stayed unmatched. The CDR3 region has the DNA TGTGCCAGCAGTCCCGGACAGGAAACGCAGCCCCAGCATTTT. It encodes CASSPGQETQPQHF.

CDR3 coding DNA: TGTGCCAGCAGTCCCCCTGCGGCGGGGATCGATGAGCAGTTCTTC. The encoded protein is CASSPPAAGIDEQFF. The V and J genes are TRBV28 and TRBJ2-1, with D tentatively TRBD2 (6 bases). Trimming stripped 5 bases from V and 8 bases from J, with 19 bases between. This CDR3 region has 15 residues. Germline V lookup: CDR1 MDHEN, CDR2 SYDVKM.

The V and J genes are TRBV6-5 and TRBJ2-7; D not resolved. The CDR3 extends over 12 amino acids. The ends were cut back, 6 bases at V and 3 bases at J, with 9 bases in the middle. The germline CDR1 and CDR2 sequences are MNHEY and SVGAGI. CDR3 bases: TGTGCCAGCAGCCGCGATCGCTACGAGCAGTACTTC. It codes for CASSRDRYEQYF.

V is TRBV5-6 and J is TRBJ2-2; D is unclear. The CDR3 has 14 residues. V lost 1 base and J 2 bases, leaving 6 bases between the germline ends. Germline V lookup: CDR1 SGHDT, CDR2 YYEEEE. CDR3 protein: CASSLPRNTGELFF. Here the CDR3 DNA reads TGTGCCAGCAGCTTGCCGCGAAACACCGGGGAGCTGTTTTTT. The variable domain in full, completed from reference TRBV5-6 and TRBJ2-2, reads DAGVTQSPTHLIKTRGQQVTLRCSPKSGHDTVSWYQQALGQGPQFIFQYYEEEERQRGNFPDRFSGHQFPNYSSELNVNALLLGDSALYLCASSLPRNTGELFFGEGSRLTVL.

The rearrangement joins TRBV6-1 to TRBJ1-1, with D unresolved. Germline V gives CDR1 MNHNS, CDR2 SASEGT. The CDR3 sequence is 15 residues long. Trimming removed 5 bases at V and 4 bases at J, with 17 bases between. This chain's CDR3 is CASSSLRRGGTEAFF. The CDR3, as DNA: TGTGCCAGCAGTTCCCTTCGCCGGGGTGGCACTGAAGCTTTCTTT.

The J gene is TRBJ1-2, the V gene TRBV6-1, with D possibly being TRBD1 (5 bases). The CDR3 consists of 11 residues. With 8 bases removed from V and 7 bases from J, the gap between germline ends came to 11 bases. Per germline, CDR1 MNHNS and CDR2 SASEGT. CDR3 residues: CASDQGGGYTF. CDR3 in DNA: TGTGCCAGCGATCAGGGCGGTGGCTACACCTTC.

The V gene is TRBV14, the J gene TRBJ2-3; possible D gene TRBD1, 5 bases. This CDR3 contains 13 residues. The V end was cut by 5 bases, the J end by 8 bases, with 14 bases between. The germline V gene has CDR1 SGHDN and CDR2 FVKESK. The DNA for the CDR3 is TGTGCCAGCAGCAGACCCCAGGGTAGTACGCAGTATTTT. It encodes CASSRPQGSTQYF.

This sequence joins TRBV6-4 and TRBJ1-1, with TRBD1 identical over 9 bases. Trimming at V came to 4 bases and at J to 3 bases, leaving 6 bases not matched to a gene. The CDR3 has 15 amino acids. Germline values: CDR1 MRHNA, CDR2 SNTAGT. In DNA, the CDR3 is TGTGCCAGCAGTGTGACAGGGGGAGGGTACACTGAAGCTTTCTTT. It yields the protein CASSVTGGGYTEAFF.

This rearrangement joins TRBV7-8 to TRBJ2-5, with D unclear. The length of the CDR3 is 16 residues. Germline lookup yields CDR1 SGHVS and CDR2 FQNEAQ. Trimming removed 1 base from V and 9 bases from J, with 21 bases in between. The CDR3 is CASSLESRPPVRAQYF. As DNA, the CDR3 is TGTGCCAGCAGCTTAGAGTCCCGCCCCCCGGTTCGGGCCCAGTACTTC.

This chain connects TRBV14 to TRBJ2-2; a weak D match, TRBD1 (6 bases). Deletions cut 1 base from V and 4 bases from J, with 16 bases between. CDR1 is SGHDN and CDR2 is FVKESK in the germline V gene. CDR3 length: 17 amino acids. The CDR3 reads CASSQGNRHRATGELFF. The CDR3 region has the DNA TGTGCCAGCAGCCAAGGGAATAGGCACAGGGCCACCGGGGAGCTGTTTTTT. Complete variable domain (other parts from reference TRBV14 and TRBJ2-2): EAGVTQFPSHSVIEKGQTVTLRCDPISGHDNLYWYRRVMGKEIKFLLHFVKESKQDESGMPNNRFLAERTGGTYSTLKVQPAELEDSGVYFCASSQGNRHRATGELFFGEGSRLTVL.

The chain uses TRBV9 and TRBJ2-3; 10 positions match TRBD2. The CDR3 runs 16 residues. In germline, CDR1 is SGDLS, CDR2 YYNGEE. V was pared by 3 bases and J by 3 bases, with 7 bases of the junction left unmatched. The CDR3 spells CASSGAGTSATDTQYF. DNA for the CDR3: TGTGCCAGCAGCGGGGCCGGGACTAGCGCGACAGATACGCAGTATTTT.